What follows are 23 T cell receptor beta chains derived from one specimen sequenced in a study of somatic mutations in cytotoxic T cells in rheumatoid arthritis. Libraries were prepared by immunoSEQ multiplex PCR; TCRdb keeps only in-frame clonotypes and omits some of them. Of 9,500 to 15,000 clones listed, less than 90% are singletons. Sequenced sample: CD8+ T cells sorted from blood. The receptor source for this set is a woman aged 60-75 years in good health.

The chain couples TRBV11-1 to TRBJ1-5; D is unresolved. This CDR3 comprises 15 residues. Trimming pared 1 base from V and 2 bases from J, leaving 9 bases between. Germline loops: CDR1 SGHAT, CDR2 FQDESV (reference sequence). The CDR3 DNA reads TGTGCCAGCAGCTTAGGCCCGGCGGGCAATCAGCCCCAGCATTTT. Encoded protein: CASSLGPAGNQPQHF.

The CDR3 protein is CASSQASGGPRVHEQFF. The CDR3 coding sequence is TGTGCCAGCAGCCAAGCTAGCGGGGGCCCCCGGGTGCATGAGCAGTTCTTC. The chain employs TRBV7-8 and TRBJ2-1, with 10 bases aligning to TRBD2. Germline V gives CDR1 SGHVS, CDR2 FQNEAQ. This CDR3 contains 17 residues. V was clipped by 5 bases and J by 8 bases; unmatched bases: 15.

This chain links TRBV4-2 with TRBJ2-1, with a possible D match to TRBD2 (6 bases). Germline lookup yields CDR1 LGHNA and CDR2 YNFKEQ. Between the trimmed V and J ends, which lost 2 bases and 15 bases, there was a span of 17 bases. The CDR3 is 13 amino acids. Here the CDR3 DNA reads TGTGCCAGCAGCCAAACCCGGGTGGAGGGAGCGTTCTTC. Amino acids: CASSQTRVEGAFF.

The chain carries TRBV2 and TRBJ2-5; 15 nucleotides align to TRBD2. The CDR3 is 16 residues long. Looked up from germline, CDR1 is SNHLY and CDR2 is FYNNEI. Unmatched junction bases numbered 7, after V lost 6 bases and J lost 5 bases. The DNA of the CDR3 is TGTGCCAGCAGCGGACTAGCGGGGGGGCCGGGGGAGACCCAGTACTTC. The encoded protein is CASSGLAGGPGETQYF. Full variable domain (missing parts from reference TRBV2 and TRBJ2-5): EPEVTQTPSHQVTQMGQEVILRCVPISNHLYFYWYRQILGQKVEFLVSFYNNEISEKSEIFDDQFSVERPDGSNFTLKIRSTKLEDSAMYFCASSGLAGGPGETQYFGPGTRLLVL.

This chain links TRBV6-1 with TRBJ2-7; 12 bases align to TRBD1. Germline V gene lookup returns CDR1 MNHNS and CDR2 SASEGT. The CDR3 covers 15 residues. V lost 4 bases and J lost 7; bases outside the gene matches: 8. CDR3 in amino acids: CASSGGTGGPREQYF. The DNA of the CDR3 is TGTGCCAGCAGTGGTGGGACAGGGGGCCCTAGGGAGCAGTACTTC.

The chain uses TRBV6-6 and TRBJ2-5, with D tentatively TRBD1 or TRBD2 (5 bases each). The last part of the DNA fits TRBJ2-7 better; the J call may be wrong. The CDR3 length is 11 residues. Looked up from germline, CDR1 is MNHNY and CDR2 is SVGAGI (reference sequence). Written as DNA, the CDR3 is TGTGCCAGCGGGGGCTCCTACGAGCAGTACTTC. As protein: CASGGSYEQYF.

This chain links TRBV6-5 with TRBJ2-5; 8 nucleotides agree with TRBD2. The CDR3 runs to 15 residues. Trimming took 4 bases from V and 1 from J; bases not matched to a gene: 5. The germline CDR1 and CDR2 sequences are MNHEY and SVGAGI. Written as DNA, the CDR3 is TGTGCCAGCAGTTCGGGAGGGGGGGGCCAAGAGACCCAGTACTTC. This codes for CASSSGGGGQETQYF.

The chain joins TRBV5-4 to TRBJ2-5; 13 nucleotides align to TRBD2. Germline V gives CDR1 SGHNT, CDR2 YYREEE (reference sequence). The CDR3 has 16 residues. V lost 6 bases to trimming and J lost 5 bases; unmatched junction nucleotides: 10. This CDR3 reads CASTEEAGLAGETQYF. The CDR3 DNA sequence: TGTGCCAGCACCGAGGAGGCGGGACTAGCGGGGGAGACCCAGTACTTC.

The chain uses TRBV4-1 and TRBJ2-2; D remains unclear. The CDR3 is 14 amino acids. CDR1 MGHRA and CDR2 YSYEKL come from the germline V gene. Trimming took 4 bases from V and 7 from J, leaving 13 bases between them. The CDR3, as DNA: TGCGCCAGCAGCCCTTCTAGGAGTAGCGGGGAGCTGTTTTTT. Its protein product is CASSPSRSSGELFF.

The rearrangement uses TRBV27 and TRBJ2-7, with D maybe TRBD1 (5 bases). CDR1 is MNHEY, CDR2 SMNVEV, per germline (reference sequence). CDR3 size: 13 residues. The germline V and J ends were trimmed by 5 bases and 2 bases, with 10 bases remaining between them. Here the CDR3 reads CASSPRVTYEQYF. CDR3 in DNA: TGTGCCAGCAGTCCCAGGGTGACCTACGAGCAGTACTTC.

This chain links TRBV7-8 with TRBJ1-5; D possibly corresponds to TRBD1 (6 bases). CDR3 length: 14 residues. V was pared by 5 bases and J by 3 bases, with 11 bases between. Germline loops: CDR1 SGHVS, CDR2 FQNEAQ. The CDR3 nucleotides read TGTGCCAGCAGCACCCGACAGGACAATCAGCCCCAGCATTTT. Protein: CASSTRQDNQPQHF.

CDR3: CASSVVAGYNTEAFF. For the CDR3, the DNA is TGTGCCAGCAGCGTAGTGGCGGGGTATAACACTGAAGCTTTCTTT. The rearrangement joins TRBV9 to TRBJ1-1; no clear D gene. Germline CDR1 is SGDLS and CDR2 is YYNGEE. This CDR3 region has 15 residues. The ends were cut back, 0 bases at V and 2 bases at J, with 11 bases in the middle.

This chain joins TRBV2 and TRBJ2-2, with D possibly matching TRBD2 (5 bases). Germline V gives CDR1 SNHLY, CDR2 FYNNEI. V was cut by 7 bases and J by 3 bases, with 9 bases left in between. CDR3 size: 13 residues. CDR3 residues: CASMPRDTGELFF. CDR3 in DNA: TGTGCCAGCATGCCGAGGGACACCGGGGAGCTGTTTTTT. The full variable domain, with the rest looked up from reference TRBV2 and TRBJ2-2, is EPEVTQTPSHQVTQMGQEVILRCVPISNHLYFYWYRQILGQKVEFLVSFYNNEISEKSEIFDDQFSVERPDGSNFTLKIRSTKLEDSAMYFCASMPRDTGELFFGEGSRLTVL.

The chain joins TRBV7-6 to TRBJ1-3; 7 bases are shared with TRBD1. V lost 2 bases to trimming and J lost 1 base; unmatched junction nucleotides: 8. Germline loops: CDR1 SGHVS, CDR2 FNYEAQ. The CDR3 spans 17 residues. CDR3: CASSLLGQPFSGNTIYF. In DNA form, the CDR3 reads TGTGCCAGCAGCTTACTGGGACAGCCTTTTTCTGGAAACACCATATATTTT.

V usage is TRBV9 and J usage is TRBJ2-1, with 7 bases matching TRBD1. Germline trimming cut 1 base from V and 2 bases from J; bases unmatched to any gene: 3. The CDR3 is made up of 15 amino acids. CDR1 is SGDLS, CDR2 YYNGEE, per germline. The CDR3 nucleotides are TGTGCCAGCAGCGTATCGGGACAGACCTACAATGAGCAGTTCTTC. It specifies CASSVSGQTYNEQFF.

The chain carries TRBV5-8 and TRBJ2-7, with 8 nucleotides matching TRBD1. The germline V gene has CDR1 SGHTS and CDR2 YDEGEE. J lost 2 bases, V lost 0 bases, and 4 bases had no gene match. The CDR3 runs to 15 residues. The DNA of the CDR3 is TGTGCCAGCAGCTTGGCCCCGGGACAGGCCTACGAGCAGTACGTC. Its translation is CASSLAPGQAYEQYV.

This sequence joins TRBV5-1 and TRBJ1-1, with 8 bases matching TRBD1. Germline V gene data show CDR1 as SGHRS and CDR2 as YFSETQ. V was pared by 4 bases and J by 3 bases, with 11 bases of the junction left unmatched. This CDR3 comprises 16 residues. CDR3 sequence: CASSPGTGHGYTEAFF. CDR3 DNA sequence: TGCGCCAGCAGCCCTGGGACAGGCCACGGGTACACTGAAGCTTTCTTT.

The chain joins TRBV5-1 to TRBJ1-6; D uncertain. V lost 0 bases to trimming and J lost 10 bases, with 8 bases between them. Germline CDR1 and CDR2: SGHRS and YFSETQ. The CDR3 consists of 13 residues. The CDR3 here is CASSLAGESPLHF. The DNA of the CDR3 is TGCGCCAGCAGCTTGGCTGGAGAGTCACCCCTCCACTTT. Complete variable domain (other parts from reference TRBV5-1 and TRBJ1-6): KAGVTQTPRYLIKTRGQQVTLSCSPISGHRSVSWYQQTPGQGLQFLFEYFSETQRNKGNFPGRFSGRQFSNSRSEMNVSTLELGDSALYLCASSLAGESPLHFGNGTRLTVT.

This clone was counted a single time. The chain employs TRBV7-8 and TRBJ1-3; D uncertain. Per germline, CDR1 SGHVS and CDR2 FQNEAQ. The CDR3 is made up of 13 amino acids. The V end lost 8 bases, the J end lost 2 bases, and 10 bases lay between the germline ends. The CDR3 DNA is TGTGCCAGCTCCGAAGCCGCTGGAAACACCATATATTTT. Its protein product is CASSEAAGNTIYF.

The chain recombines TRBV19 with TRBJ2-6; D is undetermined. This CDR3 comprises 13 residues. Trimming took 8 bases from V and 0 from J, leaving 5 bases between them. Germline CDR1 and CDR2: LNHDA and SQIVND (reference sequence). The CDR3 sequence is CASVSSGANVLTF. The CDR3 DNA follows: TGTGCCAGTGTCTCCTCTGGGGCCAACGTCCTGACTTTC.

The V call is TRBV28, the J call TRBJ2-4; D is perhaps TRBD2 (5 bases). The CDR3 consists of 14 residues. V was shortened by 3 bases and J by 8 bases, with 14 bases between the two germline ends. Per the germline V gene, CDR1 is MDHEN and CDR2 is SYDVKM. The CDR3, as DNA: TGTGCCAGCAGTTTCTATGCGGGCGCGTACATTCAGTACTTC. Translating it yields CASSFYAGAYIQYF. The variable domain in full, with the rest retrieved from reference TRBV28 and TRBJ2-4, is DVKVTQSSRYLVKRTGEKVFLECVQDMDHENMFWYRQDPGLGLRLIYFSYDVKMKEKGDIPEGYSVSREKKERFSLILESASTNQTSMYLCASSFYAGAYIQYFGAGTRLSVL.

This clone was observed a few times. An end of the junction does not agree with germline; a read error may underlie this. The chain has TRBV28 and TRBJ2-7; 9 bases map to TRBD1. The CDR3 has 13 amino acids. Germline V gives CDR1 MDHEN, CDR2 SYDVKM. This chain's CDR3 is CASSLQGAREQYF. In DNA form, the CDR3 reads TGTGCCAGTAGTTTACAGGGGGCGAGGGAGCAGTACTTC.

The chain carries TRBV27 and TRBJ1-1; possibly TRBD1 for D (6 bases). CDR3 size: 12 residues. Germline CDR1 reads MNHEY; CDR2 reads SMNVEV (reference sequence). Trimming shortened V by 4 bases and J by 8 bases, and 11 bases separated the two germline ends. The CDR3 DNA follows: TGTGCCAGCAGTTCTCCGGGACAAGAAGCTTTCTTT. Amino acid sequence: CASSSPGQEAFF.